This TCR beta chain was captured in a study of CD8+ T cells in alopecia areata. In the study overall: The study gave treated patients oral tofacitinib at 5 to 10 mg twice daily.

Researchers gathered lesional scalp punch biopsies and peripheral blood from patients with alopecia areata. Using a FACSAria, the CD4+ and CD8+ T cells were sorted from the PBMCs. General study findings and limits: Greater clonality was observed in lesional scalp samples, especially alopecia totalis/universalis, versus normal scalp.

Trimming removed 0 bases from V and 9 bases from J, with 10 bases in between. Germline V CDR1 and CDR2: SGHRS, YFSETQ. There are 13 residues in the CDR3. Investigators isolated RNA and reverse transcribed it into cDNA to act as the sequencing template. This table comes from immunoSEQ multiplex PCR, and its TCRdb copy is limited to in-frame clones, with some not included. The data hold some 170,000 clones, with 67% observed a single time. This clone has just a few counts. Its antigen remains unidentified. The sample here was CD8+ T cells sorted from blood, taken at week 0. V usage is TRBV5-1 and J usage is TRBJ2-1; no clear D gene. This TCR was sampled from a human donor with alopecia areata. CDR3 region: CASSLEIFGEQFF. The CDR3 nucleotides read TGCGCCAGCAGCTTGGAGATCTTTGGTGAGCAGTTCTTC.